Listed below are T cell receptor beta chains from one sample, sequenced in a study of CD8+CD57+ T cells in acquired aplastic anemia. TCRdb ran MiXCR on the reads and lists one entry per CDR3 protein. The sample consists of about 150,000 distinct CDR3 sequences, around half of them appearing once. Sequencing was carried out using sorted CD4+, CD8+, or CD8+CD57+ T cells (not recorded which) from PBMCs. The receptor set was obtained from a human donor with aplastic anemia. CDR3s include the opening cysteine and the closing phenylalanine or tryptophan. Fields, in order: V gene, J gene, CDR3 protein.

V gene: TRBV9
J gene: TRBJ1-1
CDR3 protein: CASSVDGTEAFF

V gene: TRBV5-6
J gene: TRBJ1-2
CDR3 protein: CASSLYLRRDRGYGYTF

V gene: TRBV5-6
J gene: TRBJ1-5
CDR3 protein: CASSALDDPQPQHF

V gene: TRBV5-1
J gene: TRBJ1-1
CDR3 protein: CASSLVFAGDTEAFF

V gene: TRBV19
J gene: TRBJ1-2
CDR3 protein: CASSASTGGNYGYTF

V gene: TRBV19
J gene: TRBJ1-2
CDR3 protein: CASSILNYGYTF

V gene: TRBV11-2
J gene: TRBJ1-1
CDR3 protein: CASIPSYGSEAFF

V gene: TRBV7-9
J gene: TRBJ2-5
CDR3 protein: CASSPRDRGQETQYF

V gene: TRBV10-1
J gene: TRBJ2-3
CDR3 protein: CASSEGLGAEADTQYF

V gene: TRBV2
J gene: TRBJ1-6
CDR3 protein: CASRGGESSYNSPLHF

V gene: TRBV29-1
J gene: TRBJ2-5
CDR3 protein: CSVEGSGARRETQYF

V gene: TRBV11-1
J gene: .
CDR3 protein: CASSPQSATVGITYNEQFF

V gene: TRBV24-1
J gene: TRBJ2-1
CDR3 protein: CATSDSLIAGTLNEQFF

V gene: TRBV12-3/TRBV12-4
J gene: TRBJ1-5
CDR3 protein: CASSAYSNQPQHF

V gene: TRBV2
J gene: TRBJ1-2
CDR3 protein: CASTLPSGRTGGYTF

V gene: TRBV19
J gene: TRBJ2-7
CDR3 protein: CASSQALPYEQYF

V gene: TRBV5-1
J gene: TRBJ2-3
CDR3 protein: CASSYVIQGTGGRDTQYF

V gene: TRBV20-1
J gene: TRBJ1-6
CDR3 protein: CSARDRTISPLHF

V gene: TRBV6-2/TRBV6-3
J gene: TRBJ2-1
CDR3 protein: CASSYSITAKAKLNNEQFF

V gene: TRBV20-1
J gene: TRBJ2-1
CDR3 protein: CSARSGLFHNEQFF

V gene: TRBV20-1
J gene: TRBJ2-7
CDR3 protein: CSARGGQVRAYEQYF

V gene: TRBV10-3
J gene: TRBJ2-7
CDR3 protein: CAISGTSGDSYEQYF

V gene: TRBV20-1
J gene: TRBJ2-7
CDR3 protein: CSARPGSHEQYF

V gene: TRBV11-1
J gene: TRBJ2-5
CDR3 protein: CASSVEWTSGYDETQYF

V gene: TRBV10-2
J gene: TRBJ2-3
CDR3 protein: CASSEIWDTQYF

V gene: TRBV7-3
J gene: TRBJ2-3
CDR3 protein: CASSLTVAGVPDTQYF

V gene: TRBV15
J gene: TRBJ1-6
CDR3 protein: CATSSQTGVAPLHF

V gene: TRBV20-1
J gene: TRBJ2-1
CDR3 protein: CSAYDRDRGLAEQFF

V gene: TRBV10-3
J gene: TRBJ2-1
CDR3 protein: CALGSTLGEQFF

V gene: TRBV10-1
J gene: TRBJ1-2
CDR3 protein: CASSVSGFNYGYTF

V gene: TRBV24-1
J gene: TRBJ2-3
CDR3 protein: CATSDSVQGAETTDTQYF

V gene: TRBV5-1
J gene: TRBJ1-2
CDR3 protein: CASRVQDTASYGYTF

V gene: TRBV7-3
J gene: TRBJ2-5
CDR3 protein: CASSPQTSGGPDYF

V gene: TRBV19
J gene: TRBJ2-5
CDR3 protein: CASSIAPGRQTQYF

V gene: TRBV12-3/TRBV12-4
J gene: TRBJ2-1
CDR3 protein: CASSWSRGNEQFF

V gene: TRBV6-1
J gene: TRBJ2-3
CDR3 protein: CASSVEFATDTQYF

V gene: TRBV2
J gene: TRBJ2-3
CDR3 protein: CASTSGATLDTQYF

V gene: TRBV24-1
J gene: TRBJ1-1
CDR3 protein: CATSDLRYGTEAFF

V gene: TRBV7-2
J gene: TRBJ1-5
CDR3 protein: CASSFGGQGQHF

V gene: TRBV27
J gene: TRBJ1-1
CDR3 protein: CASSYQGAEAFF

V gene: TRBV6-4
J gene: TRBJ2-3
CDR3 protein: CASSDSGQGADTQYF

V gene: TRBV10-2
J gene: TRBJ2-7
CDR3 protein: CASSLLSGGYEQYF

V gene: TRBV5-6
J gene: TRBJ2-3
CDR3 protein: CASSLVQNTDTQYF

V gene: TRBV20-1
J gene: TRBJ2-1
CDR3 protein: CSARRPAGDRVHEQFF